This T cell receptor (beta chain) emerged from a study of blood T cell repertoires in COVID-19. At the level of the study: Donors in the United States, Italy and Spain gave samples during acute or convalescent COVID-19. T cells, B-cell-depleted T cells, or PBMCs provided the cDNA or gDNA that served as material.

The germline V and J ends were trimmed by 7 bases and 5 bases, with 11 bases remaining between them. CDR1 and CDR2 (germline): MNHEY, SMNVEV (reference sequence). The CDR3 runs 13 residues. Original analysis: How many nucleated cells were present was estimated from reference gene primer amplification. Assay: immunoSEQ multiplex PCR; the TCRdb copy retains only in-frame clones and omits some. The DNA was the basis for D and trimming; V, J and clone size are from that table. The sample has 85,000 to 120,000 clones; approximately 91% are singletons. The V gene is TRBV27, the J gene TRBJ1-4, with TRBD1 as a possible D gene (5 bases). The sequenced material came from peripheral blood. The sequence derives from a man between 18 and 35 years old with acute or convalescent COVID-19. CDR3 in amino acids: CASTDSPNEKLFF. In DNA form, the CDR3 reads TGTGCCAGCACAGACAGCCCCAATGAAAAACTGTTTTTT.